The text below deals with one TCR beta chain. The antigen is unknown. Germline V gene lookup returns CDR1 KGHSH and CDR2 LQKENI. Trimming stripped 5 bases from V and 3 bases from J, with 16 bases between. The CDR3 is 15 amino acids. Assay: immunoSEQ multiplex PCR; the TCRdb copy retains only in-frame clones and omits some. The table shows about 140,000 clones, with 82% occurring only once. The data stem from a study of cytomegalovirus exposure and HLA in healthy donors. About the study: The same platform was used for the roughly 120 validation repertoires as for the 666 first-cohort repertoires, as reported in a later analysis. General study points: A few chains linked to CMV were shown in vitro to be specific for CMV antigens. Most TCR sequences were seen very rarely across donors, but some public TCRs occurred in many.

The donors were members of the approximately 110-subject validation cohort (separate from the roughly 700-subject first cohort). Sample: PBMCs. The chain uses TRBV18 and TRBJ1-2; D is undetermined. This receptor was obtained from a man aged 25 to 40 in good health and CMV-seropositive. CDR3 residues: CASSYTTGWDYGYTF. The CDR3 DNA reads TGTGCCAGCTCATACACTACTGGATGGGACTATGGCTACACCTTC.